The source of this T cell receptor beta chain is a study of glioma-infiltrating T cells. V gave up 3 bases and J gave up 6 bases, with 14 bases separating them. Germline V lookup: CDR1 DFQATT, CDR2 SNEGSKA (reference sequence). This CDR3 has 13 amino acids. This clonotype was picked up a small number of times. The antigen is undetermined. Findings and limits, study-wide: CDR3 overlap between tissue and blood was very small.

Amplification of TCR alpha and beta CDR3 regions from RNA used iRepertoire nested multiplex PCR. Input was roughly 85-450 ng of tissue mRNA or PBMC total RNA. TCRdb redid the calling of the multiplex PCR reads with MiXCR, one entry per CDR3 protein. Found here are under 150,000 distinct CDR3 sequences, 20% to 25% of them singletons; the top ten hold 25% to 30%. The source is a human donor with low-grade glioma or glioblastoma, undergoing nonglioma brain surgery, or in good health (not recorded which). The V and J genes are TRBV20-1 and TRBJ1-2; no clear D. Specimen: glioma tissue, nonneoplastic brain tissue, or PBMCs (not recorded which). DNA of the CDR3: TGCAGTGCTAGCGAAGAGGCCGGGCATGGCTACACCTTC. This codes for CSASEEAGHGYTF.